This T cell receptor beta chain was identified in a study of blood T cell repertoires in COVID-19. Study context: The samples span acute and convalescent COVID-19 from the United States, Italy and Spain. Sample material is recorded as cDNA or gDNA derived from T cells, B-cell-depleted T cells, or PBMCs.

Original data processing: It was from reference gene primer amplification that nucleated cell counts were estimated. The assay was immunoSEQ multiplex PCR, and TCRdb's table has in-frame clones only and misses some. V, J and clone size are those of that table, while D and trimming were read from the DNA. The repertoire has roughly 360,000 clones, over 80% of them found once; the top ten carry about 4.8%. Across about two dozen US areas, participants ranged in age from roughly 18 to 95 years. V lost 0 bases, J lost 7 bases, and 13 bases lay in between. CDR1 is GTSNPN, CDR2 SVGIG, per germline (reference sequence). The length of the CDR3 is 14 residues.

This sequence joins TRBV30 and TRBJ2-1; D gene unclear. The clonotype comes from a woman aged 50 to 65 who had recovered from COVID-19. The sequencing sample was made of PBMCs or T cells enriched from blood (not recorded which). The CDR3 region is CAWSVVISHNEQFF. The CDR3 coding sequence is TGTGCCTGGAGTGTGGTTATTAGCCATAATGAGCAGTTCTTC. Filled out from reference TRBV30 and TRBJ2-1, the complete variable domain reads SQTIHQWPATLVQPVGSPLSLECTVEGTSNPNLYWYRQAAGRGLQLLFYSVGIGQISSEVPQNLSASRPQDRQFILSSKKLLLSDSGFYLCAWSVVISHNEQFFGPGTRLTVL.